One and the same sample provided the 16 T cell receptor beta chains below, sequenced in a study of T cell repertoires in cytomegalovirus infection. A single record per CDR3 protein comes from TCRdb applying MiXCR to the reads. The sample comprises about 140,000 distinct CDR3 sequences, about 6.1% of which are singletons, and roughly 18% rests with the top ten. Sequencing used PBMCs. The source of these receptors is a human donor in good health (CMV status not recorded). Some clones in this sample may be carry-over from other donors' samples.

This clonotype was seen ten or more times. The J gene is TRBJ1-2, the V gene TRBV23-1; no firm D call. TRBV23-1 is designated an ORF whose function remains uncertain. V was clipped by 4 bases and J by 8 bases, with 11 bases between them. The CDR3 spans 12 residues. The CDR3 DNA follows: TGCGCCAGCAGTCGGGTGTGGTTGGGCTACACCTTC. Translated, it gives CASSRVWLGYTF.

This clonotype has a handful of counts. J is TRBJ2-5 and V is TRBV18; 7 nucleotides match TRBD2. The CDR3 is made up of 13 amino acids. The V segment lost 6 bases and the J segment 2 bases; nucleotides outside the gene matches: 3. The V gene's germline CDR1 is KGHSH and CDR2 LQKENI. CDR3: CASSLAVQETQYF. The CDR3 DNA follows: TGTGCCAGCTCCCTAGCGGTTCAAGAGACCCAGTACTTC.

There are many counts of this clonotype. The chain recombines TRBV24-1 with TRBJ1-1; unclear D gene. CDR3 size: 15 residues. Trimming took off 2 bases at V and 2 bases at J, with 11 bases between the two ends. The V gene's germline CDR1 is KGHDR and CDR2 SFDVKD. The DNA for the CDR3 is TGTGCCACCAGTGATTCCCGGGTTAGAAACACTGAAGCTTTCTTT. Its translation is CATSDSRVRNTEAFF.

As for this clonotype: This may come from a read error, since a much larger clone is one base off. The chain links TRBV19 to TRBJ2-7; 7 nucleotides align to TRBD2. Germline V gives CDR1 LNHDA, CDR2 SQIVND (reference sequence). This CDR3 has 14 amino acids. The CDR3 DNA reads as TGTGCCAGAAGTATCCGGGACTACGGCGGGGAGCAGTACTTC. It yields the protein CARSIRDYGGEQYF.

This clonotype was seen repeatedly, ten times or more. The chain links TRBV28 to TRBJ2-6; unclear D gene. V lost 7 bases, J lost 0 bases, and 13 bases lay in between. Germline CDR1 reads MDHEN; CDR2 reads SYDVKM. The CDR3 spans 16 residues. The DNA of the CDR3 is TGTGCCAGCATCCACAGAGCAGACTCTGGGGCCAACGTCCTGACTTTC. Encoded protein: CASIHRADSGANVLTF.

A word on this clonotype: A much larger clone is a single base away; this may be a read error. Because the CDR3 is missing its conserved closing phenylalanine or tryptophan, this is likely a read error. This chain connects TRBV4-3 to TRBJ2-7; TRBD1 is a possible D gene (6 bases). Germline V lookup: CDR1 LGHNA, CDR2 YSLEER. This CDR3 comprises 15 residues. The V gene lost 0 bases and the J gene lost 2 bases, with 11 bases spanning the gap. In DNA, the CDR3 is TGCGCCAGCAGCCAAGATCGGACAGTAACCTACGAGCAGTACTAC. This encodes CASSQDRTVTYEQYY.

This clonotype was recorded many times. The chain joins TRBV7-2 to TRBJ1-2; 12 positions agree with TRBD1. There are 15 residues in the CDR3. Germline CDR1 SGHTA, CDR2 FQGNSA. The J segment lost 2 bases and the V segment lost 4 bases, leaving 2 bases of the junction unmatched. CDR3 amino acids: CASSSGTGGNYGYTF. In nucleotides, the CDR3 is TGTGCCAGCAGCTCGGGGACAGGGGGCAACTATGGCTACACCTTC.

This clonotype was counted only a few times. The V gene is TRBV28, the J gene TRBJ2-1, with 8 bases identical to TRBD2. This CDR3 region has 16 residues. V gave up 1 base and J gave up 8 bases; unmatched junction bases: 10. CDR1 is MDHEN and CDR2 is SYDVKM in the germline V gene. The CDR3 protein is CASSLYPGLARDEQFF. CDR3 in DNA: TGTGCCAGCAGTTTATACCCTGGACTAGCTCGCGATGAGCAGTTCTTC.

This clonotype was recorded many times. The chain couples TRBV5-1 to TRBJ2-1; possible D gene TRBD2, 5 bases. The CDR3 contains 14 residues. Looked up from germline, CDR1 is SGHRS and CDR2 is YFSETQ. V was clipped by 4 bases and J by 10 bases, with 18 bases between them. DNA of the CDR3: TGCGCCAGCAGCCCCCGAACGTCCTCGGGGGAGCAGTTCTTC. Protein: CASSPRTSSGEQFF.

This chain joins TRBV19 and TRBJ2-4; no clear D gene. Trimming stripped 10 bases from V and 6 bases from J, with 7 bases between. The CDR3 has 10 amino acids. The germline CDR1 and CDR2 sequences are LNHDA and SQIVND (reference sequence). Here the CDR3 reads CATGLNIQYF. The CDR3 DNA sequence: TGTGCCACCGGCTTAAACATTCAGTACTTC.

This clonotype has more than one count but fewer than ten. The chain is built from TRBV30 and TRBJ2-1; D may be TRBD1 or TRBD2 (6 bases each). The CDR3 sequence is 13 residues long. CDR1 and CDR2 (germline): GTSNPN, SVGIG (reference sequence). Between the trimmed V and J ends, which lost 2 bases and 6 bases, there was a span of 11 bases. The CDR3 loop is CAWSQGGLNEQFF. CDR3 bases: TGTGCCTGGAGTCAAGGGGGGCTCAATGAGCAGTTCTTC.

This clonotype was picked up many times. The J gene is TRBJ2-3, the V gene TRBV7-2; D is uncertain. CDR1 is SGHTA, CDR2 FQGNSA, per germline. V gave up 1 base and J gave up 4 bases, with 9 bases separating them. CDR3 size: 14 residues. CDR3 amino acids: CASSLGIAADTQYF. CDR3 sequence (DNA): TGTGCCAGCAGCTTAGGGATTGCGGCAGATACGCAGTATTTT.

Only a few counts were recorded for this clonotype. The chain couples TRBV20-1 to TRBJ1-5, with 11 nucleotides matching TRBD1. The CDR3 runs to 16 residues. V shed 2 bases, J shed 3 bases, and the junction held 6 bases outside the gene matches. The germline V gene encodes CDR1 DFQATT and CDR2 SNEGSKA (reference sequence). The CDR3 DNA reads TGCAGTGCTAGACGTGGGACAGGGGGTTTCAATCAGCCCCAGCATTTT. As protein: CSARRGTGGFNQPQHF.

This clonotype was found many times. V usage is TRBV7-2 and J usage is TRBJ2-1; 10 bases are a match to TRBD2. Germline loops: CDR1 SGHTA, CDR2 FQGNSA. This CDR3 is 15 amino acids long. V trimming: 1 base; J trimming: 8 bases; junction bases outside the gene matches: 5. CDR3 sequence: CASSLGTSGRHEQFF. The CDR3 bases are TGTGCCAGCAGCTTAGGGACTAGCGGCCGGCATGAGCAGTTCTTC.

This clonotype came up a few times. The V gene is TRBV3-1, the J gene TRBJ2-5; D gene ambiguous. V was clipped by 1 base and J by 0 bases, with 3 bases between them. This CDR3 spans 13 amino acids. Germline loops: CDR1 LGHDT, CDR2 YNNKEL (reference sequence). CDR3 nucleotide sequence: TGTGCCAGCAGCCAAGTCCACCAAGAGACCCAGTACTTC. Protein product: CASSQVHQETQYF.

The V and J genes are TRBV29-1 and TRBJ2-1; 9 positions match TRBD1. V trimming: 3 bases; J trimming: 1 base; junction bases outside the gene matches: 4. The CDR3 is 15 residues long. Germline V gene data show CDR1 as SQVTM and CDR2 as ANQGSEA. Written as DNA, the CDR3 is TGCAGCGTTGACCGACAGGGGGGATCCTACAATGAGCAGTTCTTC. Protein sequence: CSVDRQGGSYNEQFF.